This entry lists 28 T cell receptor beta chains sequenced from one sample in a study of blood T cell repertoires in COVID-19 (dated by TCRdb to 2020 to 2022). The method was the immunoSEQ multiplex PCR assay. Entries here come from immuneACCESS through TCRdb and include only in-frame sequences with V and J called. Some clones fail to appear in such tables; in the studies checked, an unresolved V gene covers under half of the shortfall, and the cause of the remainder is unknown. The sample table contains 210,000 or so clones; only one count was recorded for over 70% of them. Around 3.8% of the sample is in the top ten clones. The specimen sequenced was PBMCs or T cells enriched from blood (not recorded which). These receptors were taken from a woman aged 25-40 years who had been exposed to COVID-19.

The CDR3 loop is CASSQVGQVGYTF. DNA of the CDR3: TGCGCCAGCAGCCAAGTTGGACAGGTCGGCTACACCTTC. This chain links TRBV4-1 with TRBJ1-2, with 7 bases lining up with TRBD1. CDR1 is MGHRA, CDR2 YSYEKL, per germline. This CDR3 comprises 13 residues. V dropped 1 base and J dropped 8; count of bases not matched to a gene: 4.

V is TRBV29-1 and J is TRBJ1-1, with 11 bases aligning to TRBD1. J gave up 5 bases and V 3 bases, and 5 bases lay outside the gene matches. The germline V gene has CDR1 SQVTM and CDR2 ANQGSEA. This CDR3 spans 14 amino acids. The CDR3 nucleotides read TGCAGCGTTGACCCCGGGACAGGGGGTACTGAAGCTTTCTTT. Translated, it gives CSVDPGTGGTEAFF.

This rearrangement joins TRBV19 to TRBJ2-1, with a tentative D call TRBD1 (6 bases). The CDR3 runs 12 residues. CDR1 and CDR2 from the germline V gene are LNHDA and SQIVND (reference sequence). V shed 5 bases and J shed 8 bases, with 10 bases lying between them. DNA for the CDR3: TGTGCCAGTAGTCCGACAGGCGATGAGCAGTTCTTC. It encodes CASSPTGDEQFF.

V usage is TRBV4-1 and J usage is TRBJ1-6; TRBD1 matches 7 bases. CDR1 is MGHRA, CDR2 YSYEKL, per germline. The CDR3 has 16 residues. The ends lost 3 bases at V and 0 bases at J; junction bases unmatched: 2. Here the CDR3 DNA reads TGCGCCAGCAGCCAGGACAGGAGCTCCTATAATTCACCCCTCCACTTT. Protein product: CASSQDRSSYNSPLHF.

DNA for the CDR3: TGTGCCAGCAGCTTCTTAACAGGGTGGGATGAAAAACTGTTTTTT. This translates into CASSFLTGWDEKLFF. V gene TRBV7-9 combines with J gene TRBJ1-4; tentative D call: TRBD1 (6 bases). Trimming stripped 3 bases from V and 6 bases from J, with 14 bases between. The CDR3 has 15 amino acids. Germline CDR1 SEHNR, CDR2 FQNEAQ (reference sequence). Combining the CDR3 with reference TRBV7-9 and TRBJ1-4 gives the whole variable domain DTGVSQNPRHKITKRGQNVTFRCDPISEHNRLYWYRQTLGQGPEFLTYFQNEAQLEKSRLLSDRFSAERPKGSFSTLEIQRTEQGDSAMYLCASSFLTGWDEKLFFGSGTQLSVL.

This clone was found a few times. The chain carries TRBV5-1 and TRBJ2-3, with D unresolved. The ends were cut back, 0 bases at V and 2 bases at J, with 7 bases in the middle. Germline lookup yields CDR1 SGHRS and CDR2 YFSETQ. The CDR3 loop spans 14 amino acids. The CDR3, as DNA: TGCGCCAGCAGCTTGGGTCTATACACAGATACGCAGTATTTT. Its translation is CASSLGLYTDTQYF.

The chain carries TRBV19 and TRBJ1-1; 8 positions match TRBD1. Trimming cost V 0 bases and J 1 base; bases outside gene matches: 4. The CDR3 loop spans 16 amino acids. Germline V gene lookup returns CDR1 LNHDA and CDR2 SQIVND (reference sequence). The CDR3 nucleotides are TGTGCCAGTAGTATAGATCTTGGGACAGGGAACACTGAAGCTTTCTTT. Amino acids: CASSIDLGTGNTEAFF.

The rearrangement links TRBV4-2 to TRBJ2-5; D is uncertain. Germline CDR1 and CDR2: LGHNA and YNFKEQ. This CDR3 is 14 amino acids long. V was trimmed by 2 bases and J by 0 bases, leaving 7 bases between them. CDR3 in DNA: TGTGCCAGCAGCCAACAGGCCAACCAAGAGACCCAGTACTTC. Its protein product is CASSQQANQETQYF.

The rearrangement uses TRBV5-1 and TRBJ2-1; TRBD1 agrees at 8 bases. Unmatched junction bases numbered 10, after V lost 7 bases and J lost 7 bases. Germline V gene sequence: CDR1 SGHRS, CDR2 YFSETQ. This CDR3 region has 14 residues. CDR3 coding DNA: TGCGCCAGCTGCCGGGACAGGTCTTTGAATGAGCAGTTCTTC. Its translation: CASCRDRSLNEQFF.

The J gene is TRBJ1-1, the V gene TRBV5-1, with 9 bases matching TRBD1. V shed 4 bases and J 2 bases; nucleotides not matched to a gene: 6. Germline V gene lookup returns CDR1 SGHRS and CDR2 YFSETQ. This CDR3 is 15 amino acids long. The CDR3 DNA sequence: TGCGCCAGCAGCGGGGTACAGGGGGCAAACACTGAAGCTTTCTTT. Translating it yields CASSGVQGANTEAFF.

This clone was detected only once. V and J are TRBV6-5 and TRBJ2-3, with a possible D match to TRBD2 (6 bases). CDR1 and CDR2 (germline): MNHEY, SVGAGI. This CDR3 is built from 15 residues. V was pared by 6 bases and J by 5 bases, with 18 bases between. The CDR3 region is CASRLGGSGRDTQYF. CDR3 nucleotide sequence: TGTGCCAGCAGACTTGGAGGGTCGGGGAGAGATACGCAGTATTTT.

The chain employs TRBV10-3 and TRBJ2-1, with 7 positions matching TRBD1. The CDR3 contains 13 residues. Looked up from germline, CDR1 is ENHRY and CDR2 is SYGVKD. J gave up 8 bases and V 10 bases, and 11 bases lay outside the gene matches. CDR3 DNA: TGTGCCACCGCAGGGGGATCTTTTTATGAGCAGTTCTTC. Protein product: CATAGGSFYEQFF.

This clone was observed a single time. The genes are TRBV29-1 and TRBJ2-3, with unresolved D. The V gene lost 0 bases and the J gene lost 0 bases, with 10 bases spanning the gap. The CDR3 runs to 15 residues. CDR1 and CDR2 from the germline V gene are SQVTM and ANQGSEA. The CDR3 region is CSVEDPERSTDTQYF. Written as DNA, the CDR3 is TGCAGCGTTGAAGACCCGGAGAGGAGCACAGATACGCAGTATTTT.

The chain has TRBV30 and TRBJ2-1, with 7 positions matching TRBD2. Germline V gene sequence: CDR1 GTSNPN, CDR2 SVGIG (reference sequence). This CDR3 comprises 17 residues. Trimming at V came to 3 bases and at J to 0 bases, leaving 11 bases not matched to a gene. The chain's CDR3 is CAWRAYGGVSSYNEQFF. CDR3 sequence (DNA): TGTGCCTGGAGGGCTTATGGGGGGGTCAGCTCCTACAATGAGCAGTTCTTC.

This clone has only one observation. The J gene is TRBJ2-7, the V gene TRBV4-2, with 9 bases lining up with TRBD2. Germline V lookup: CDR1 LGHNA, CDR2 YNFKEQ. CDR3 length: 16 amino acids. V was clipped by 1 base and J by 1 base; unmatched bases: 5. CDR3 region: CASSQVGLASSYEQYF. CDR3 nucleotides: TGTGCCAGCAGCCAAGTCGGACTAGCGAGTTCCTACGAGCAGTACTTC.

The V call is TRBV5-4, the J call TRBJ2-1; 8 positions agree with TRBD1. The length of the CDR3 is 15 residues. Germline CDR1 reads SGHNT; CDR2 reads YYREEE (reference sequence). Losses at the gene ends were 3 bases for V and 8 bases for J; bases not matched to a gene: 10. Here the CDR3 DNA reads TGTGCCAGCAGCTCAGGGGGCCCCTATGGGGATGAGCAGTTCTTC. Translated: CASSSGGPYGDEQFF.

This chain uses TRBV11-2 with TRBJ2-7, with D unresolved. The CDR3 sequence is 12 residues long. Germline V gene data show CDR1 as SGHAT and CDR2 as FQNNGV. V dropped 1 base and J dropped 4 bases, with 5 bases sitting between them. This CDR3 reads CASSLGLYEQYF. As DNA, the CDR3 is TGTGCCAGCAGCTTAGGGCTTTACGAGCAGTACTTC. Drawing the rest from reference TRBV11-2 and TRBJ2-7, the complete variable domain is EAGVAQSPRYKIIEKRQSVAFWCNPISGHATLYWYQQILGQGPKLLIQFQNNGVVDDSQLPKDRFSAERLKGVDSTLKIQPAKLEDSAVYLCASSLGLYEQYFGPGTRLTVT.

The J gene is TRBJ2-1, the V gene TRBV28; TRBD1 might be the D (6 bases). The CDR3 extends over 15 amino acids. The germline V gene has CDR1 MDHEN and CDR2 SYDVKM. V lost 2 bases and J lost 2, with 10 bases in between. CDR3 DNA sequence: TGTGCCAGCAGTTTAGGTCCAGGGGCCTACAATGAGCAGTTCTTC. Encoded protein: CASSLGPGAYNEQFF.

This sequence joins TRBV6-1 and TRBJ1-2; 9 nucleotides align to TRBD1. The J segment lost 2 bases and the V segment lost 0 bases, leaving 1 base of the junction unmatched. The CDR3 contains 15 residues. The V gene's germline CDR1 is MNHNS and CDR2 SASEGT. CDR3: CASSEAGTGNYGYTF. In DNA form, the CDR3 reads TGTGCCAGCAGTGAAGCTGGGACAGGGAACTATGGCTACACCTTC.

The V call is TRBV7-8, the J call TRBJ2-5; 8 bases line up with TRBD2. Germline V gives CDR1 SGHVS, CDR2 FQNEAQ. This CDR3 is 14 amino acids long. Trimming removed 2 bases from V and 5 bases from J; junction bases left unmatched: 4. The CDR3 loop is CASSLSGSLETQYF. DNA for the CDR3: TGTGCCAGCAGCTTAAGCGGGAGTTTGGAGACCCAGTACTTC.

This chain joins TRBV29-1 and TRBJ1-2; 7 bases are shared with TRBD1. V dropped 7 bases and J dropped 6; count of bases not matched to a gene: 5. Germline V CDR1 and CDR2: SQVTM, ANQGSEA. The CDR3 length is 11 residues. CDR3 region: CSGGQADGYTF. The CDR3 DNA sequence: TGCAGCGGCGGACAGGCTGATGGCTACACCTTC. The full variable domain, with the rest looked up from reference TRBV29-1 and TRBJ1-2, is SAVISQKPSRDICQRGTSLTIQCQVDSQVTMMFWYRQQPGQSLTLIATANQGSEATYESGFVIDKFPISRPNLTFSTLTVSNMSPEDSSIYLCSGGQADGYTFGSGTRLTVV.

The V gene is TRBV9, the J gene TRBJ2-7; D may be TRBD1 (8 bases). V lost 4 bases and J 5 bases, leaving 19 bases between the germline ends. The CDR3 has 15 amino acids. Germline lookup yields CDR1 SGDLS and CDR2 YYNGEE. This CDR3 reads CASSKQGGPRDEQYF. The CDR3 nucleotides are TGTGCCAGCAGCAAACAGGGGGGGCCACGAGACGAGCAGTACTTC.

CDR3 coding DNA: TGCACCGCCGGGGGGCTCCGGCAAGAGACCCAGTACTTC. Protein product: CTAGGLRQETQYF. The chain couples TRBV29-1 to TRBJ2-5; possibly TRBD2 for D (7 bases). The CDR3 consists of 13 residues. Germline V gene lookup returns CDR1 SQVTM and CDR2 ANQGSEA. Combining the CDR3 with reference TRBV29-1 and TRBJ2-5 gives the whole variable domain SAVISQKPSRDICQRGTSLTIQCQVDSQVTMMFWYRQQPGQSLTLIATANQGSEATYESGFVIDKFPISRPNLTFSTLTVSNMSPEDSSIYLCTAGGLRQETQYFGPGTRLLVL.

This clone was observed once. CDR3: CASSIGGGDSPLHF. In nucleotides, the CDR3 is TGTGCCAGTAGTATAGGCGGAGGAGATTCACCCCTCCACTTT. V usage is TRBV19 and J usage is TRBJ1-6; no clear D. Trimming took 1 base from V and 8 from J, leaving 9 bases between them. The CDR3 loop spans 14 amino acids. Germline CDR1 is LNHDA and CDR2 is SQIVND (reference sequence).

The genes are TRBV5-6 and TRBJ2-5, with 9 bases aligning to TRBD1. With 4 bases clipped from V and 4 bases from J, the junction kept 5 bases outside the gene matches. Germline V gene lookup returns CDR1 SGHDT and CDR2 YYEEEE. CDR3 length: 14 residues. Here the CDR3 reads CASSPWTGVETQYF. CDR3 nucleotide sequence: TGTGCCAGCAGCCCATGGACAGGGGTAGAGACCCAGTACTTC.

This chain links TRBV12-5 with TRBJ2-5, with 13 bases matching TRBD2. The J segment lost 2 bases and the V segment lost 0 bases, leaving 6 bases of the junction unmatched. The CDR3 is made up of 18 amino acids. In germline, CDR1 is LGHNT, CDR2 FRNRAP. CDR3 residues: CASGLVVLAGGQQETQYF. The CDR3 DNA reads as TGTGCTAGTGGTTTGGTAGTACTAGCGGGAGGGCAACAAGAGACCCAGTACTTC.

The rearrangement links TRBV19 to TRBJ2-7; possible D gene TRBD2, 6 bases. CDR1 LNHDA and CDR2 SQIVND come from the germline V gene (reference sequence). CDR3 length equals 14 residues. The ends were cut back, 5 bases at V and 2 bases at J, with 13 bases in the middle. The CDR3 DNA reads TGTGCCAGTAGTGAGGGCGGGATGACCTACGAGCAGTACTTC. This gives the protein CASSEGGMTYEQYF.

This chain links TRBV10-2 with TRBJ2-7; D is uncertain. V lost 4 bases, J lost 3 bases, and 10 bases lay in between. The germline V gene encodes CDR1 WSHSY and CDR2 SAAADI. The CDR3 length is 13 residues. CDR3 sequence reads: CASSASPVYEQYF. DNA for the CDR3: TGCGCCAGCAGTGCGTCCCCCGTCTACGAGCAGTACTTC.